The entry below describes one T cell receptor beta chain. Its antigen is not identified. Sequenced by immunoSEQ multiplex PCR; TCRdb stores in-frame clones only, minus some. Seen here are some 290,000 clones, just over 85% observed once, and the top ten hold under 2%. This sample stems from a study of Ad26.COV2.S vaccination and SARS-CoV-2 variants. Overall study findings and caveats: Possible underestimation of total T cell responses by the TCR breadth and depth analyses was noted.

Treatment meaning: some 20 received Ad26.COV2.S at low or high dose, single or two shots; 5 received placebo; per-sample allocation not given. The samples were gathered on day 63 after the first injection of vaccine or placebo. Trimming left V 2 bases short and J 10 bases short, with 7 bases between. Looked up from germline, CDR1 is SGHTA and CDR2 is FQGNSA. This CDR3 spans 11 amino acids. The rearrangement links TRBV7-2 to TRBJ2-3, with D hard to call. The clonotype originates from a person between 18 and 60 years old who received the Ad26.COV2.S COVID-19 vaccine or a placebo. The specimen was peripheral blood, collected in a trial of Ad26.COV2.S vaccine versus placebo. The chain's CDR3 is CASSLRVAQYF. In nucleotides, the CDR3 is TGTGCCAGCAGCTTAAGAGTCGCGCAGTATTTT.